This TCR beta chain is from a study of blood T cell repertoires in COVID-19. Study as a whole: From the United States, Italy and Spain came samples of acute and convalescent COVID-19.

Germline values: CDR1 LNHDA, CDR2 SQIVND (reference sequence). This CDR3 spans 12 amino acids. Deletions cut 0 bases from V and 11 bases from J, with 10 bases between. The assay was immunoSEQ multiplex PCR, and TCRdb's table has in-frame clones only and misses some. The profile covers 31,000 or so clones, with around 90% appearing a single time and less than 2% taken by the ten largest. The V and J genes are TRBV19 and TRBJ1-1, with D possibly matching TRBD1 (5 bases). The sample consisted of peripheral blood. This TCR was sampled from a man in his sixties with active COVID-19. This chain's CDR3 is CASSIEGGSAFF. The DNA of the CDR3 is TGTGCCAGTAGTATAGAGGGGGGGTCGGCTTTCTTT. Based on the CDR3 plus reference TRBV19 and TRBJ1-1, the full variable domain is DGGITQSPKYLFRKEGQNVTLSCEQNLNHDAMYWYRQDPGQGLRLIYYSQIVNDFQKGDIAEGYSVSREKKESFPLTVTSAQKNPTAFYLCASSIEGGSAFFGQGTRLTVV.